The 20 T cell receptor beta chains listed next were all sequenced from one sample in a study of CD8 T cells in Susac syndrome. RNA was extracted with the RNeasy kit, and a quantity of roughly 0.45 to 1 ug was reverse transcribed using random hexamers. TCRdb reprocessed the immunoSEQ multiplex PCR reads with MiXCR, giving one entry per CDR3 protein. The table lists 160,000 or so distinct CDR3 sequences, approximately 93% of them singletons. The sequenced sample consisted of CD8+ T cells from PBMCs. These receptors were collected from a human donor with multiple sclerosis.

The rearrangement uses TRBV19 and TRBJ2-7; TRBD1 agrees at 8 bases. Trimming took 9 bases from V and 4 from J; bases not matched to a gene: 8. CDR3 length equals 13 residues. The germline gives CDR1 LNHDA, CDR2 SQIVND (reference sequence). CDR3 in amino acids: CARSQGARYEQYF. CDR3 coding DNA: TGTGCCAGGTCGCAGGGGGCTAGGTACGAGCAGTACTTC.

The chain couples TRBV13 to TRBJ2-4, with unresolved D. The CDR3 loop spans 13 amino acids. V was clipped by 8 bases and J by 6 bases, with 14 bases between them. The germline V gene encodes CDR1 PRHDT and CDR2 FYEKMQ (reference sequence). The CDR3 coding sequence is TGTGCCAGCCTGTCTAGATTGGGAAACATTCAGTACTTC. Its translation: CASLSRLGNIQYF.

The chain is built from TRBV9 and TRBJ1-6; TRBD1 is a possible D gene (5 bases). The CDR3 contains 9 residues. V shed 9 bases and J shed 14 bases, with 9 bases lying between them. The germline V gene has CDR1 SGDLS and CDR2 YYNGEE. The CDR3 DNA follows: TGTGCCACCAGGGTCACCCTCCACTTT. Its translation: CATRVTLHF. Together with reference TRBV9 and TRBJ1-6, the CDR3 gives the full variable domain: DSGVTQTPKHLITATGQRVTLRCSPRSGDLSVYWYQQSLDQGLQFLIQYYNGEERAKGNILERFSAQQFPDLHSELNLSSLELGDSALYFCATRVTLHFGNGTRLTVT.

The count of this clonotype is one. CDR3 bases: TGCAGTGCTAGAGATCTAACGGGGGGGCCCGCCGATACGCAGTATTTT. Translated, it gives CSARDLTGGPADTQYF. The chain joins TRBV20-1 to TRBJ2-3; the match to TRBD2 covers 8 bases. V lost 0 bases, J lost 6 bases, and 11 bases stayed unmatched. Germline CDR1 reads DFQATT; CDR2 reads SNEGSKA (reference sequence). CDR3 length equals 16 residues.

This clonotype is a singleton in its sample. The chain couples TRBV7-9 to TRBJ1-2; D unresolved. The V and J ends lost 2 bases and 3 bases respectively, with 13 bases between them. The CDR3 runs to 15 residues. Germline assignment: CDR1 SEHNR and CDR2 FQNEAQ (reference sequence). CDR3 coding DNA: TGTGCCAGCAGCTTACCCGCCGGCTCCTACTATGGCTACACCTTC. This encodes CASSLPAGSYYGYTF.

The chain uses TRBV5-6 and TRBJ1-5; D unclear. The V end lost 2 bases, the J end lost 3 bases, and 9 bases lay between the germline ends. The CDR3 runs 14 residues. The germline CDR1 and CDR2 sequences are SGHDT and YYEEEE. CDR3 sequence (DNA): TGTGCCAGCAGCTTCGGCGGATACAATCAGCCCCAGCATTTT. Its translation: CASSFGGYNQPQHF.

This sequence joins TRBV6-1 and TRBJ2-7, with 9 bases aligning to TRBD1. V lost 8 bases to trimming and J lost 3 bases; unmatched junction nucleotides: 20. This CDR3 is built from 18 residues. Germline V gene data show CDR1 as MNHNS and CDR2 as SASEGT. CDR3 bases: TGTGCCAGCCCCTCCCGGGACAGGGTGAACCTTCACAACTACGAGCAGTACTTC. Translating gives CASPSRDRVNLHNYEQYF.

CDR3 DNA: TGTGCCAGCAGTCTCTATCCTAGCACAGATACGCAGTATTTT. It is translated as CASSLYPSTDTQYF. The chain recombines TRBV12-3 or TRBV12-4 with TRBJ2-3; D is ambiguous. The CDR3 contains 14 residues. V lost 5 bases and J 0 bases, leaving 9 bases between the germline ends.

CDR3 residues: CASTSSAGFAYIQYF. The CDR3 nucleotides are TGTGCCAGCACGTCCTCGGCAGGGTTCGCGTACATTCAGTACTTC. V is TRBV2 and J is TRBJ2-4, with D perhaps matching TRBD1 (5 bases). Germline V CDR1 and CDR2: SNHLY, FYNNEI. This CDR3 has 15 residues. V shed 7 bases and J shed 8 bases, with 21 bases lying between them.

The V and J genes are TRBV3-1 and TRBJ2-3; D unclear. There are 11 residues in the CDR3. V was shortened by 1 base and J by 10 bases, with 6 bases between the two germline ends. The germline CDR1 and CDR2 sequences are LGHDT and YNNKEL (reference sequence). The CDR3 nucleotides are TGTGCCAGCAGCCAAGGACGGGCGCAGTATTTT. It is translated as CASSQGRAQYF.

This chain uses TRBV12-3 or TRBV12-4 with TRBJ1-5; D not resolved. The CDR3 consists of 11 residues. The V gene lost 6 bases and the J gene lost 6 bases, with 6 bases spanning the gap. The CDR3 DNA reads as TGTGCCAGCAGCAAGGGTCAGCCCCAGCATTTT. Protein: CASSKGQPQHF.

The chain couples TRBV20-1 to TRBJ2-7, with TRBD1 matching 7 bases. With 6 bases clipped from V and 3 bases from J, the junction kept 5 bases outside the gene matches. This CDR3 has 12 residues. Germline V lookup: CDR1 DFQATT, CDR2 SNEGSKA (reference sequence). CDR3 region: CSARDSVYEQYF. Written as DNA, the CDR3 is TGCAGTGCCCGGGACAGCGTCTACGAGCAGTACTTC.

This clonotype was observed once. This chain joins TRBV5-1 and TRBJ2-7; 8 bases are a match to TRBD1. J lost 6 bases, V lost 4 bases, and 3 bases had no gene match. The CDR3 totals 12 residues. CDR1 SGHRS and CDR2 YFSETQ come from the germline V gene. CDR3: CASSPTGAEQYF. The CDR3 coding sequence is TGCGCCAGCAGCCCGACAGGGGCCGAGCAGTACTTC.

V usage is TRBV9 and J usage is TRBJ2-7; D may be TRBD1 (6 bases). CDR1 is SGDLS, CDR2 YYNGEE, per germline. This CDR3 has 15 residues. Between the trimmed V and J ends, which lost 0 bases and 6 bases, there was a span of 16 bases. The CDR3 spells CASSVGRTGTREQYF. CDR3 DNA sequence: TGTGCCAGCAGCGTAGGTAGAACAGGGACCCGCGAGCAGTACTTC.

The rearrangement links TRBV29-1 to TRBJ2-1; 8 nucleotides agree with TRBD2. V trimming: 4 bases; J trimming: 12 bases; junction bases outside the gene matches: 11. Germline CDR1 and CDR2: SQVTM and ANQGSEA. CDR3 size: 13 residues. In DNA, the CDR3 is TGCAGCGTTGGGGCGGGGGGCCCCCTAGTGCAGTTCTTC. Translated: CSVGAGGPLVQFF.

The chain links TRBV20-1 to TRBJ1-2; perhaps TRBD1 as D (6 bases). CDR3 length: 13 residues. The germline V gene has CDR1 DFQATT and CDR2 SNEGSKA (reference sequence). Trimming left V 6 bases short and J 7 bases short, with 18 bases between. The CDR3 DNA follows: TGCAGTGCCCCCAACAGGGTATCGCGTGGCTACACCTTC. This encodes CSAPNRVSRGYTF.

This chain links TRBV20-1 with TRBJ2-7; D is unclear. The CDR3 is 11 residues long. The germline V and J ends were trimmed by 1 base and 1 base, with 2 bases remaining between them. Germline V lookup: CDR1 DFQATT, CDR2 SNEGSKA (reference sequence). DNA of the CDR3: TGCAGTGCTAGAGTTTCCTACGAGCAGTACTTC. As protein: CSARVSYEQYF.

This chain uses TRBV2 with TRBJ2-5; D may be TRBD2 (6 bases). Germline CDR1 and CDR2: SNHLY and FYNNEI. This CDR3 comprises 14 residues. V dropped 2 bases and J dropped 5 bases, with 12 bases sitting between them. The CDR3 reads CASSEPREEETQYF. In DNA, the CDR3 is TGTGCCAGCAGTGAACCCAGGGAGGAGGAGACCCAGTACTTC.

V gene TRBV29-1 combines with J gene TRBJ2-7; the match to TRBD2 covers 7 bases. The germline CDR1 and CDR2 sequences are SQVTM and ANQGSEA. There are 13 residues in the CDR3. J lost 7 bases, V lost 0 bases, and 6 bases had no gene match. The CDR3 region is CSVEDPSGREQYF. The CDR3 bases are TGCAGCGTTGAAGATCCTAGCGGACGTGAGCAGTACTTC.

There are a few counts of this clonotype. CDR3 sequence reads: CASSPGGQPYEQYF. As DNA, the CDR3 is TGTGCCAGCAGCCCGGGAGGGCAGCCCTACGAGCAGTACTTC. The chain recombines TRBV9 with TRBJ2-7; 8 nucleotides align to TRBD2. Looked up from germline, CDR1 is SGDLS and CDR2 is YYNGEE. Trimming cost V 4 bases and J 2 bases; bases outside gene matches: 5. The CDR3 is made up of 14 amino acids.